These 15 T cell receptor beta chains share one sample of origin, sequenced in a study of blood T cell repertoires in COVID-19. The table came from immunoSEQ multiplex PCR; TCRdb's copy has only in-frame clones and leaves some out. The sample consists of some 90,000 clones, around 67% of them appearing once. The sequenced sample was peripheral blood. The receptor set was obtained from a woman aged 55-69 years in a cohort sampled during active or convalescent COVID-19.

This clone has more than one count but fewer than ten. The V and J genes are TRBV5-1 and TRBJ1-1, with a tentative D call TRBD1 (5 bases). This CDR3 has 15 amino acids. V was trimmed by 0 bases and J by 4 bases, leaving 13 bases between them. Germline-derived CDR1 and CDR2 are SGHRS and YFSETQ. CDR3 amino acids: CASSLAPTGGTEAFF. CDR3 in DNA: TGCGCCAGCAGCTTGGCGCCAACAGGTGGCACTGAAGCTTTCTTT. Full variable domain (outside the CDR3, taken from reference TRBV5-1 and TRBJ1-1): KAGVTQTPRYLIKTRGQQVTLSCSPISGHRSVSWYQQTPGQGLQFLFEYFSETQRNKGNFPGRFSGRQFSNSRSEMNVSTLELGDSALYLCASSLAPTGGTEAFFGQGTRLTVV.

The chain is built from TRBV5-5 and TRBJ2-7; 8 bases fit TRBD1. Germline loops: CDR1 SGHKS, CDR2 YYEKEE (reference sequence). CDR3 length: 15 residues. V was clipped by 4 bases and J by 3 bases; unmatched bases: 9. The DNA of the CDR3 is TGTGCCAGCAGCACCCTACAGGGGGAAGTCTACGAGCAGTACTTC. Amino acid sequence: CASSTLQGEVYEQYF.

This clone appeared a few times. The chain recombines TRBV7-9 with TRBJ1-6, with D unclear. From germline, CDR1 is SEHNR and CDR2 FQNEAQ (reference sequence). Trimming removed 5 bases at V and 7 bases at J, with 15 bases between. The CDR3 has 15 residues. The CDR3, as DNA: TGTGCCAGCAGCCTAGGGAGCGTAGAAAATTCACCCCTCCACTTT. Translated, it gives CASSLGSVENSPLHF.

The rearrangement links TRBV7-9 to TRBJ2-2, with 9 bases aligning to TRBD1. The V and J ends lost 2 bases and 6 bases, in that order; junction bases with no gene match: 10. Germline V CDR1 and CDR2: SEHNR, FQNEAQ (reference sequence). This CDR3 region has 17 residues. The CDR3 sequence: CASSLPRQGGSPGELFF. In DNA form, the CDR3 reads TGTGCCAGCAGCTTACCCCGACAGGGGGGGAGCCCCGGGGAGCTGTTTTTT. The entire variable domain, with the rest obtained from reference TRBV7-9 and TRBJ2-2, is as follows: DTGVSQNPRHKITKRGQNVTFRCDPISEHNRLYWYRQTLGQGPEFLTYFQNEAQLEKSRLLSDRFSAERPKGSFSTLEIQRTEQGDSAMYLCASSLPRQGGSPGELFFGEGSRLTVL.

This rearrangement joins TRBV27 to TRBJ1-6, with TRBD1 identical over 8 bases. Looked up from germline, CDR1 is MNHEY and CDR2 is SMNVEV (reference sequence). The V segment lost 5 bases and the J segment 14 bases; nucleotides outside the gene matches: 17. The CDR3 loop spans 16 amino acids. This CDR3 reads CASSTRQGTTGESLHF. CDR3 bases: TGTGCCAGCAGTACACGACAGGGGACAACTGGGGAATCCCTCCACTTT.

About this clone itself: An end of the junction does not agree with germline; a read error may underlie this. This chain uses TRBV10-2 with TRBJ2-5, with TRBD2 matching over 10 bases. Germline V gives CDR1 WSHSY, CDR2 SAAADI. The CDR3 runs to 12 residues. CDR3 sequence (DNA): TGCGCCAGCAGCGCTAGCGGGGGCCCACAACACTTC. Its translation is CASSASGGPQHF.

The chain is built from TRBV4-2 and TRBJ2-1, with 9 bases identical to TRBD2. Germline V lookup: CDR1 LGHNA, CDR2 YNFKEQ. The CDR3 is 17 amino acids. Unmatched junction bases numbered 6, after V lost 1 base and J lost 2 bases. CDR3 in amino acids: CASSQGPAGGTYNEQFF. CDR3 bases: TGTGCCAGCAGCCAAGGGCCAGCGGGGGGTACCTACAATGAGCAGTTCTTC.

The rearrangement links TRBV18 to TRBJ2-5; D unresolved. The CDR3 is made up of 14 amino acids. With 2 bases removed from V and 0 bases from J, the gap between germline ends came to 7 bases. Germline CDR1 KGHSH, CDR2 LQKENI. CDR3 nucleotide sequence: TGTGCCAGCTCACCAGCAGGCTACCAAGAGACCCAGTACTTC. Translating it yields CASSPAGYQETQYF.

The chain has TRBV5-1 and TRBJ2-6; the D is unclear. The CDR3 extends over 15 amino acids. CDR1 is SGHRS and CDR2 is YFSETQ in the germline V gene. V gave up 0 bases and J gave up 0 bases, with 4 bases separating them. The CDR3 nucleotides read TGCGCCAGCAGCTTGGACAGCTCTGGGGCCAACGTCCTGACTTTC. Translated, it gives CASSLDSSGANVLTF.

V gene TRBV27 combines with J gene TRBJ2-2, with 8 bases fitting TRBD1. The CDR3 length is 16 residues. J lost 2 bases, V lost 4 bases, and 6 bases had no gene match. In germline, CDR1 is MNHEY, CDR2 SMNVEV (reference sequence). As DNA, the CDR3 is TGTGCCAGCAGTTATAAGCAGGGGGCTAACACCGGGGAGCTGTTTTTT. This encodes CASSYKQGANTGELFF.

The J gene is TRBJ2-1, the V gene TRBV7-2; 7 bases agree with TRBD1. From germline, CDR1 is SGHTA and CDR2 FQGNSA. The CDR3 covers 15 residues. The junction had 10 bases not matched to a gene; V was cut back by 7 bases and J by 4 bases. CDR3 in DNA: TGTGCCAGCAACTCCGACAGGGCCAAGTACAATGAGCAGTTCTTC. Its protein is CASNSDRAKYNEQFF.

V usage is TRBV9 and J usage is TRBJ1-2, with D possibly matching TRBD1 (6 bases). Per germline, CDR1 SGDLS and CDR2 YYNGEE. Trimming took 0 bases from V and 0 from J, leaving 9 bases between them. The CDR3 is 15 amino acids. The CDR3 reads CASSVGDIANYGYTF. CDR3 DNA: TGTGCCAGCAGCGTAGGGGACATTGCTAACTATGGCTACACCTTC.

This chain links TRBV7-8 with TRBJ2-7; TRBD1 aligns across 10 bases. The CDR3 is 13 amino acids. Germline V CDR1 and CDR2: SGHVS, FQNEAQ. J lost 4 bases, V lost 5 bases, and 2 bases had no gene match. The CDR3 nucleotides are TGTGCCAGCAGCCGGGACAGGGGTTACGAGCAGTACTTC. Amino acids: CASSRDRGYEQYF.

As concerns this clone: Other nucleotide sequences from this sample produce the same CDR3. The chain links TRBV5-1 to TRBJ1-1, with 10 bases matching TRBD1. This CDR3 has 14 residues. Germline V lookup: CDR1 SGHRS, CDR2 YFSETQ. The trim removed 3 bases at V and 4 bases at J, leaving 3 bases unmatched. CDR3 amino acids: CASSWTGGITEAFF. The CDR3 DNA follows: TGCGCCAGCAGCTGGACAGGGGGGATCACTGAAGCTTTCTTT. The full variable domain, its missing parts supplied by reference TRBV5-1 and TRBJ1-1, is KAGVTQTPRYLIKTRGQQVTLSCSPISGHRSVSWYQQTPGQGLQFLFEYFSETQRNKGNFPGRFSGRQFSNSRSEMNVSTLELGDSALYLCASSWTGGITEAFFGQGTRLTVV.

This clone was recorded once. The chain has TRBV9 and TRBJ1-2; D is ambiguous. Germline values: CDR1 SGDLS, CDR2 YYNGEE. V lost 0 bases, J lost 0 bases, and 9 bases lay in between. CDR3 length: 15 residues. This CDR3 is CASSVAPGTNYGYTF. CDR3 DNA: TGTGCCAGCAGCGTAGCCCCGGGGACTAACTATGGCTACACCTTC.